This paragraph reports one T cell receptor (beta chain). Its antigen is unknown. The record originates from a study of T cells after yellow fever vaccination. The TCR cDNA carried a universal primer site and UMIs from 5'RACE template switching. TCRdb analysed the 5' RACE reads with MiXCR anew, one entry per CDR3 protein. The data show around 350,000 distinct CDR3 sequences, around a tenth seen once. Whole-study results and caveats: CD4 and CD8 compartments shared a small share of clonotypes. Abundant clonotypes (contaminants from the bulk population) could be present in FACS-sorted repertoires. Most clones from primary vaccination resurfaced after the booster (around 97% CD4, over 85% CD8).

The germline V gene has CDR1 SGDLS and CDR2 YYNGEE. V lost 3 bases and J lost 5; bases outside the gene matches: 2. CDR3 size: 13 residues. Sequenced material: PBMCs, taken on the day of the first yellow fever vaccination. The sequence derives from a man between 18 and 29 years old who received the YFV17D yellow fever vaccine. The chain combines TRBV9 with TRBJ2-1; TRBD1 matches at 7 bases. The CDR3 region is CASSAGQHNEQFF. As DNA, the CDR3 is TGTGCCAGCAGCGCGGGACAGCACAATGAGCAGTTCTTC.